The sample holds a few counts of the clone carrying this T cell receptor beta chain. The data derive from a study of T cells in Graves' hyperthyroidism and ophthalmopathy. The CDR3 totals 14 residues. Trimming cost V 5 bases and J 4 bases, with 14 bases left between them. The germline gives CDR1 SEHNR, CDR2 FQNEAQ (reference sequence). TCR beta CDR3 regions were amplified from RNA. First-round RT-PCR of the TCR CDR3 relied on the HTBI primer set. TCRdb called the multiplex PCR reads again in MiXCR, with one record for every CDR3 protein. The table shows hundreds of thousands of distinct CDR3 sequences, with 35% to 55% occurring only once. Graves' hyperthyroidism without ophthalmopathy progression within 18 months was termed stable. The diagnostic basis comprised clinical symptoms, serum thyroxine and TRAb, thyroid ultrasound and orbital computed tomography.

This receptor was taken from a woman in her late teens or twenties with Graves' hyperthyroidism. The sequenced sample consisted of peripheral blood or thyroid tissue (not recorded which). The chain has TRBV7-9 and TRBJ1-1; D unclear. Here the CDR3 reads CASSAAPQATEAFF. CDR3 nucleotides: TGTGCCAGCAGCGCAGCCCCCCAGGCCACTGAAGCTTTCTTT.